Listed below are T cell receptor beta chains from one sample, sequenced in a study of cytomegalovirus exposure and HLA in healthy donors. This table comes from immunoSEQ multiplex PCR, and its TCRdb copy is limited to in-frame clones, with some not included. The repertoire holds fewer than 200,000 clones, with roughly 77% as singletons. Input material: PBMCs. Source of these receptors: a woman under 30 in good health and CMV-seronegative. CDR3s include the opening cysteine and the closing phenylalanine or tryptophan. A D gene is named only where the DNA matches it firmly. Rows give clone size only sometimes, using once, few, many, or a class for an expanded clone.

clone size	V gene	D gene	J gene	CDR3 protein	CDR3 DNA
.	TRBV29-1	.	TRBJ2-5	CSVETDLGTQYF	TGCAGCGTTGAAACCGACTTGGGGACCCAGTACTTC
.	TRBV5-4	.	TRBJ2-7	CASSSGIGSEQYF	TGTGCCAGCAGCTCGGGTATTGGTTCCGAGCAGTACTTC
.	TRBV5-4	.	TRBJ1-1	CASSLTGLLGEAFF	TGTGCCAGCAGCTTGACAGGGCTGTTAGGCGAAGCTTTCTTT
.	TRBV5-1	.	TRBJ1-5	CASSQVGADGQPQHF	TGCGCCAGCAGCCAGGTGGGGGCAGATGGTCAGCCCCAGCATTTT
few	TRBV5-1	.	TRBJ2-7	CASSLVSGTGSYEQYF	TGCGCCAGCAGCTTAGTTTCTGGAACAGGCTCCTACGAGCAGTACTTC
.	TRBV19	.	TRBJ1-1	CASSIQGTEAFF	TGTGCCAGTAGTATACAGGGCACTGAAGCTTTCTTT
once	TRBV27	TRBD1	TRBJ1-4	CASRCTGTGCEKLFF	TGTGCCAGCAGATGCACCGGGACAGGGTGTGAAAAACTGTTTTTT
.	TRBV7-9	.	TRBJ1-5	CASSLLSFDQPQHF	TGTGCCAGCAGCTTACTCTCGTTTGATCAGCCCCAGCATTTT
.	TRBV6-1	TRBD1	TRBJ2-5	CASSAGTGFQETQYF	TGTGCCAGCAGTGCCGGGACAGGGTTCCAAGAGACCCAGTACTTC
.	TRBV2	.	TRBJ1-4	CASRRAATNEKLFF	TGTGCCAGCAGGAGGGCGGCAACTAATGAAAAACTGTTTTTT
.	TRBV7-3	.	TRBJ2-5	CASSLVGKTQYF	TGTGCCAGCAGCTTAGTCGGGAAGACCCAGTACTTC
.	TRBV6-8	.	TRBJ2-7	CALGGTSSYEQYF	TGTGCCTTGGGGGGTACCAGCTCCTACGAGCAGTACTTC
few	TRBV11-2	.	TRBJ2-7	CASSSYRGSYEQYF	TGTGCCAGCAGCTCCTATAGGGGCTCCTACGAGCAGTACTTC
once	TRBV10-3	.	TRBJ2-7	CATTATGNSYEQYF	TGTGCCACTACTGCTACAGGGAACTCCTACGAGCAGTACTTC
.	TRBV7-9	.	TRBJ2-7	CSSSFGHTYEQYF	TGTTCCAGCAGCTTTGGGCATACGTACGAGCAGTACTTC
.	TRBV6-5	TRBD2	TRBJ2-5	CASRKREGETQYF	TGTGCCAGCAGGAAGCGGGAGGGGGAGACCCAGTACTTC
few	TRBV29-1	.	TRBJ2-3	CSVRILSGTDTQYF	TGCAGCGTTCGCATCCTGAGCGGCACAGATACGCAGTATTTT
.	TRBV2	.	TRBJ2-1	CASSDPSSDEQFF	TGTGCCAGCAGTGATCCTAGCTCCGATGAGCAGTTCTTC
once	TRBV4-1	.	TRBJ2-7	CASSQDPGVGEQYF	TGCGCCAGCAGCCAAGACCCAGGGGTAGGGGAGCAGTACTTC
.	TRBV10-1	TRBD2	TRBJ2-5	CASSDSGLAGGETQYF	TGCGCCAGCAGTGACTCGGGACTAGCGGGGGGCGAGACCCAGTACTTC
few	TRBV18	.	TRBJ1-2	CASSSPGGFNYGYTF	TGTGCCAGCTCATCGCCCGGGGGTTTTAACTATGGCTACACCTTC
.	TRBV9	TRBD1	TRBJ2-3	CASGTGGRDTQYF	TGTGCCAGCGGGACAGGGGGGAGAGATACGCAGTATTTT
.	TRBV7-2	TRBD1	TRBJ2-5	CASSQDRVHQETQYF	TGTGCCAGCAGCCAGGACAGGGTTCACCAAGAGACCCAGTACTTC
.	TRBV7-3	TRBD1	TRBJ2-7	CASSLGPDRGSYEQYF	TGTGCCAGCAGCTTAGGCCCGGACAGGGGATCCTACGAGCAGTACTTC
few	TRBV5-1	TRBD1	TRBJ1-2	CASSITGGGRYTF	TGCGCCAGCAGCATTACAGGGGGCGGTCGCTACACCTTC
.	TRBV7-8	TRBD2	TRBJ2-7	CASSLSVWGGKRPRQYF	TGTGCCAGCAGCTTATCCGTTTGGGGGGGAAAGCGGCCCAGGCAGTACTTC
.	TRBV6-1	TRBD1	TRBJ1-1	CASRGTDLNTEAFF	TGTGCCAGCAGGGGGACAGACTTGAACACTGAAGCTTTCTTT
.	TRBV11-1	.	TRBJ1-2	CASSLEDGLRGYTF	TGTGCCAGCAGCTTAGAGGACGGACTCCGGGGCTACACCTTC
.	TRBV5-1	TRBD2	TRBJ2-1	CASSPAGASYNEQFF	TGCGCCAGCAGCCCAGCGGGGGCCTCGTACAATGAGCAGTTCTTC
.	TRBV18	.	TRBJ1-2	CASSPAGLNYGYTF	TGTGCCAGCTCACCAGCAGGGCTGAACTATGGCTACACCTTC
.	TRBV7-6	TRBD1	TRBJ2-7	CASSSGQGAYEQYF	TGTGCCAGCAGCAGTGGACAGGGGGCCTACGAGCAGTACTTC
.	TRBV9	.	TRBJ1-2	CASSSPSHRNPYGYTF	TGTGCCAGCAGCTCACCGTCCCACAGGAACCCTTATGGCTACACCTTC
.	TRBV7-9	.	TRBJ2-7	CASSLRSYEQYF	TGTGCCAGCAGCCTGCGTAGCTACGAGCAGTACTTC
.	TRBV6-6	TRBD2	TRBJ2-5	CASSYFAGGLETQYF	TGTGCCAGCAGTTACTTCGCGGGAGGGTTGGAGACCCAGTACTTC
once	TRBV28	TRBD1	TRBJ1-6	CASSGDRGPYNSPLHF	TGTGCCAGCAGTGGGGACAGGGGACCCTATAATTCACCCCTCCACTTT
.	TRBV9	.	TRBJ2-3	CASSAGLTTSTDTQYF	TGTGCCAGCAGCGCCGGACTAACAACTAGCACAGATACGCAGTATTTT
.	TRBV2	.	TRBJ2-7	CASRQNEQYF	TGTGCCAGCAGACAAAACGAGCAGTACTTC
once	TRBV10-3	TRBD2	TRBJ2-1	CAIGSTLAGGDNEQFF	TGTGCCATCGGAAGCACACTAGCGGGAGGAGACAATGAGCAGTTCTTC
.	TRBV5-1	.	TRBJ2-5	CASSSDSRETQYF	TGCGCCAGCAGCTCGGACAGCCGAGAGACCCAGTACTTC
.	TRBV5-5	TRBD1	TRBJ1-2	CASSFGQGRYGYTF	TGTGCCAGCAGTTTCGGACAGGGCCGCTATGGCTACACCTTC
.	TRBV4-1	TRBD1	TRBJ1-5	CASSQGRDRVYQPQHF	TGCGCCAGCAGCCAAGGACGCGACAGGGTGTATCAGCCCCAGCATTTT
.	TRBV5-1	.	TRBJ2-7	CASSLEAATTYEQYF	TGCGCCAGCAGCTTGGAAGCGGCCACTACCTACGAGCAGTACTTC
.	TRBV9	TRBD2	TRBJ2-1	CASSVAGGGPLSSYNEQFF	TGTGCCAGCAGCGTAGCTGGCGGGGGGCCTCTGTCCTCCTACAATGAGCAGTTCTTC
.	TRBV18	TRBD1	TRBJ2-5	CASSGTGSQETQYF	TGTGCCAGCTCTGGGACAGGGAGCCAAGAGACCCAGTACTTC
.	TRBV6-5	.	TRBJ1-2	CASSYSPGFDGYTF	TGTGCCAGCAGTTACTCCCCAGGATTTGATGGCTACACCTTC
.	TRBV28	TRBD2	TRBJ2-7	CASSFSRTSNLEQYF	TGTGCCAGCAGTTTTTCCCGGACTAGTAATCTCGAGCAGTACTTC
.	TRBV27	TRBD2	TRBJ2-7	CASGELAGSREQYF	TGTGCCAGCGGGGAACTAGCGGGTTCCCGGGAGCAGTACTTC
.	TRBV6-1	TRBD1	TRBJ1-2	CASRQGALSGDGYTF	TGTGCCTCTAGACAGGGGGCGCTGAGCGGAGATGGCTACACCTTC
.	TRBV15	.	TRBJ2-2	CATSRDGSGQSGTGELFF	TGTGCCACCAGCAGAGATGGGTCAGGCCAAAGCGGCACCGGGGAGCTGTTTTTT
.	TRBV10-3	TRBD2	TRBJ2-2	CAISEEGGRFQTGELFF	TGTGCCATCAGTGAGGAGGGAGGGCGTTTCCAAACCGGGGAGCTGTTTTTT
.	TRBV28	TRBD1	TRBJ2-7	CASSFPGTESSYEQYF	TGTGCCAGCAGTTTCCCCGGGACAGAGAGCTCCTACGAGCAGTACTTC
.	TRBV18	.	TRBJ1-5	CASSFRVDQPQHF	TGTGCCAGCTCGTTCAGGGTGGATCAGCCCCAGCATTTT
.	TRBV4-2	.	TRBJ2-6	CASSQEGGTGANVLTF	TGTGCCAGCAGCCAAGAAGGGGGAACTGGGGCCAACGTCCTGACTTTC
.	TRBV28	.	TRBJ1-5	CASSLIGRVGNQPQHF	TGTGCCAGCAGTTTAATTGGCAGGGTAGGGAATCAGCCCCAGCATTTT
.	TRBV27	.	TRBJ1-1	CASSLSIGRGTEAFF	TGTGCCAGCAGTTTATCGATCGGCCGGGGGACTGAAGCTTTCTTT
.	TRBV18	TRBD2	TRBJ2-1	CASSSSSGDSEQFF	TGTGCCAGCTCAAGTTCTAGCGGGGACAGCGAGCAGTTCTTC
few	TRBV28	TRBD1	TRBJ1-1	CASSPPRQGSTEAFF	TGTGCCAGCAGTCCGCCGCGACAGGGATCCACTGAAGCTTTCTTT
.	TRBV5-1	.	TRBJ2-7	CASSFSYEQYF	TGCGCCAGCAGCTTTTCATACGAGCAGTACTTC
.	TRBV28	.	TRBJ2-1	CASEAYRVNEQFF	TGTGCCAGCGAAGCCTACAGGGTCAATGAGCAGTTCTTC
.	TRBV5-1	.	TRBJ1-4	CASSQGGVDEKLFF	TGCGCCAGCAGCCAAGGGGGTGTAGACGAAAAACTGTTTTTT